This T cell receptor beta chain appears in the sequencing data of a study of blood T cell repertoires in COVID-19. The wider study: COVID-19 samples collected from the United States, Italy and Spain covered acute and convalescent phases. From T cells, B-cell-depleted T cells, or PBMCs came the material, which was cDNA or gDNA.

Original methodology: How many nucleated cells were present was estimated from reference gene primer amplification. TCRdb's copy holds only in-frame clones and misses some; the assay was immunoSEQ multiplex PCR. From that table come the V and J calls and clone size; the DNA was used to work out D and trimming. The table lists 250,000 or so clones, around four fifths of them singletons. This CDR3 has 12 amino acids. The germline V and J ends were trimmed by 8 bases and 5 bases, with 10 bases remaining between them. The sequencing sample was made of peripheral blood. The sequence was collected from a woman aged 55-70 years with active or convalescent COVID-19. This sequence joins TRBV12-3 or TRBV12-4 and TRBJ1-5, with D hard to call. For the CDR3, the DNA is TGTGCCAGCGGACTCGCGTATCAGCCCCAGCATTTT. Translating gives CASGLAYQPQHF.